This passage covers 17 T cell receptor beta chains from one sample sequenced in a study of blood T cell repertoires in COVID-19 (dated by TCRdb to about 2020). Library preparation employed the immunoSEQ multiplex PCR assay. In TCRdb, the immuneACCESS table is reduced to in-frame sequences with V and J assigned. These tables do not hold every clone; where another copy was compared, an unresolved V gene accounts for under half, and the others remain unexplained. For this sample there are hundreds of thousands of clones; roughly 87% appear just once. The top ten clonotypes cover 2% to 2.5% of the sample. Sample: peripheral blood. Every receptor here comes from a woman aged 45 to 65 who had recovered from COVID-19.

This clone has just one count. The V call is TRBV19, the J call TRBJ1-3; D unresolved. V was pared by 10 bases and J by 0 bases, with 7 bases between. Germline values: CDR1 LNHDA, CDR2 SQIVND (reference sequence). This CDR3 region has 12 residues. The DNA for the CDR3 is TGTGCCACCGTGAGCTCTGGAAACACCATATATTTT. Its protein is CATVSSGNTIYF. Together with reference TRBV19 and TRBJ1-3, the CDR3 gives the full variable domain: DGGITQSPKYLFRKEGQNVTLSCEQNLNHDAMYWYRQDPGQGLRLIYYSQIVNDFQKGDIAEGYSVSREKKESFPLTVTSAQKNPTAFYLCATVSSGNTIYFGEGSWLTVV.

The chain has TRBV7-9 and TRBJ2-1; 8 positions agree with TRBD1. The CDR3 is made up of 15 amino acids. Germline trimming cut 5 bases from V and 0 bases from J; bases unmatched to any gene: 3. Germline V gene lookup returns CDR1 SEHNR and CDR2 FQNEAQ (reference sequence). The CDR3 protein is CASSRTGGSYNEQFF. As DNA, the CDR3 is TGTGCCAGCAGCCGCACAGGGGGCTCCTACAATGAGCAGTTCTTC.

This chain connects TRBV24-1 to TRBJ2-2; TRBD1 matches 11 bases. The length of the CDR3 is 15 residues. Trimming took 4 bases from V and 6 from J; bases not matched to a gene: 3. Germline V gene lookup returns CDR1 KGHDR and CDR2 SFDVKD. The CDR3 coding sequence is TGTGCCACCAGTGACCCGGGACAGGGGGCCGGGGAGCTGTTTTTT. This gives the protein CATSDPGQGAGELFF.

The chain employs TRBV6-5 and TRBJ1-2; D is ambiguous. Germline lookup yields CDR1 MNHEY and CDR2 SVGAGI. V gave up 6 bases and J gave up 4 bases, with 12 bases separating them. The CDR3 consists of 13 residues. DNA of the CDR3: TGTGCCAGCAGGCCTCCTGGGCTCTATGGCTACACCTTC. Its translation is CASRPPGLYGYTF.

This chain joins TRBV11-2 and TRBJ1-6; 10 bases map to TRBD1. V lost 0 bases and J lost 10; bases outside the gene matches: 3. Per the germline V gene, CDR1 is SGHAT and CDR2 is FQNNGV. The CDR3 is 15 amino acids. CDR3: CASSLDPDRGSPLHF. DNA of the CDR3: TGTGCCAGCAGCTTAGATCCGGACAGGGGGTCACCCCTCCACTTT.

The rearrangement links TRBV19 to TRBJ2-3; TRBD2 is a possible D gene (5 bases). CDR3 length: 16 residues. CDR1 LNHDA and CDR2 SQIVND come from the germline V gene (reference sequence). V shed 6 bases and J shed 4 bases, with 20 bases lying between them. Here the CDR3 DNA reads TGTGCCAGTAGCGACCGGGGTAATTCAGTTTCAGATACGCAGTATTTT. Its protein is CASSDRGNSVSDTQYF. The complete variable domain, with remaining parts taken from reference TRBV19 and TRBJ2-3, reads DGGITQSPKYLFRKEGQNVTLSCEQNLNHDAMYWYRQDPGQGLRLIYYSQIVNDFQKGDIAEGYSVSREKKESFPLTVTSAQKNPTAFYLCASSDRGNSVSDTQYFGPGTRLTVL.

The table lists this clone with a count of one. This chain connects TRBV6-1 to TRBJ2-3; 10 nucleotides line up with TRBD1. Germline values: CDR1 MNHNS, CDR2 SASEGT. The CDR3 is 17 amino acids. The V and J ends lost 2 bases and 7 bases, in that order; junction bases with no gene match: 12. CDR3 amino acids: CASSESLGTGAPHTQYF. CDR3 DNA: TGTGCCAGCAGTGAATCCCTCGGGACAGGGGCCCCTCATACGCAGTATTTT.

V is TRBV7-2 and J is TRBJ2-7, with D tentatively TRBD1 (6 bases). CDR3 length equals 16 residues. Trimming stripped 1 base from V and 1 base from J, with 14 bases between. CDR1 SGHTA and CDR2 FQGNSA come from the germline V gene. CDR3 region: CASSLDVDRGSYEQYF. The CDR3 DNA follows: TGTGCCAGCAGCTTAGATGTAGATAGGGGGTCCTACGAGCAGTACTTC.

CDR3 nucleotide sequence: TGTGCCAGCAGTTACATGGGGGCGGAACACGAGCAGTACTTC. Its translation: CASSYMGAEHEQYF. The V and J genes are TRBV6-2 or TRBV6-3 and TRBJ2-7; TRBD1 is a possible D gene (6 bases). The V gene's germline CDR1 is MNHEY and CDR2 SVGEGT. This CDR3 has 14 residues. Trimming shortened V by 2 bases and J by 5 bases, and 13 bases separated the two germline ends.

The chain recombines TRBV5-5 with TRBJ1-1; TRBD1 aligns across 8 bases. This CDR3 region has 14 residues. Germline trimming cut 4 bases from V and 5 bases from J; bases unmatched to any gene: 7. Germline-derived CDR1 and CDR2 are SGHKS and YYEKEE (reference sequence). In DNA form, the CDR3 reads TGTGCCAGCAGCCCCACAGGGGGACTAACTGAAGCTTTCTTT. It specifies CASSPTGGLTEAFF.

A single count supports this clone. This chain joins TRBV6-5 and TRBJ2-2; the D is unclear. Germline-derived CDR1 and CDR2 are MNHEY and SVGAGI. This CDR3 is built from 13 residues. Trimming stripped 0 bases from V and 7 bases from J, with 6 bases between. Here the CDR3 DNA reads TGTGCCAGCAGTTACTCGAGAGGCGGGGAGCTGTTTTTT. Translation gives CASSYSRGGELFF.

The rearrangement uses TRBV6-6 and TRBJ2-3; weak D call: TRBD1 (5 bases). The germline V gene has CDR1 MNHNY and CDR2 SVGAGI (reference sequence). V was pared by 4 bases and J by 4 bases, with 6 bases between. This CDR3 spans 12 amino acids. CDR3 in amino acids: CASSWGPDTQYF. CDR3 in DNA: TGTGCCAGCAGTTGGGGCCCAGATACGCAGTATTTT.

The V and J genes are TRBV4-2 and TRBJ2-5; no definite D call. The germline V gene has CDR1 LGHNA and CDR2 YNFKEQ. The CDR3 is 15 amino acids. V lost 0 bases to trimming and J lost 4 bases, with 12 bases between them. The CDR3 loop reads CASSQESRVSETQYF. DNA of the CDR3: TGTGCCAGCAGCCAAGAGTCTCGGGTATCAGAGACCCAGTACTTC.

In this sample, this clone turned up a few times. The chain joins TRBV6-2 or TRBV6-3 to TRBJ1-5; D remains ambiguous. Germline V gene sequence: CDR1 MNHEY, CDR2 SVGEGT. The germline V and J ends were trimmed by 2 bases and 0 bases, with 8 bases remaining between them. This CDR3 comprises 15 residues. CDR3 residues: CASSYEEYSNQPQHF. DNA of the CDR3: TGTGCCAGCAGTTACGAGGAATATAGCAATCAGCCCCAGCATTTT.

The rearrangement joins TRBV10-2 to TRBJ2-7, with 10 bases aligning to TRBD2. Germline V CDR1 and CDR2: WSHSY, SAAADI. The CDR3 sequence is 14 residues long. V dropped 4 bases and J dropped 7; count of bases not matched to a gene: 7. CDR3 residues: CASSALAGAGEQYF. CDR3 in DNA: TGCGCCAGCAGTGCCCTAGCGGGGGCCGGGGAGCAGTACTTC.

This chain joins TRBV28 and TRBJ2-7, with D unresolved. The CDR3 spans 14 residues. From germline, CDR1 is MDHEN and CDR2 SYDVKM. V dropped 1 base and J dropped 1 base, with 8 bases sitting between them. This CDR3 reads CASSLLSESYEQYF. The CDR3 bases are TGTGCCAGCAGTTTATTGTCCGAGTCCTACGAGCAGTACTTC. The full variable domain, its missing parts supplied by reference TRBV28 and TRBJ2-7, is DVKVTQSSRYLVKRTGEKVFLECVQDMDHENMFWYRQDPGLGLRLIYFSYDVKMKEKGDIPEGYSVSREKKERFSLILESASTNQTSMYLCASSLLSESYEQYFGPGTRLTVT.

Points on this clone: Germline is not matched at one junction end, which may reflect a read error. This chain uses TRBV6-1 with TRBJ1-4; D unclear. CDR1 MNHNS and CDR2 SASEGT come from the germline V gene. The CDR3 totals 19 residues. In nucleotides, the CDR3 is TGTGCCAGCAGTGAAGCACTTAGTTTGAGCGGGTACGATAATGAAAAGCTGTTTTTT. Translating it yields CASSEALSLSGYDNEKLFF.